The T cell receptor (beta chain) described here comes from a study of cytomegalovirus exposure and HLA in healthy donors. PCR primers comprised 60 Vbeta and 13 Jbeta primers. This table comes from immunoSEQ multiplex PCR, and its TCRdb copy is limited to in-frame clones, with some not included. There are 130,000 or so clones in the sample, with less than 2% held by the top ten. Overall study results and limits: A later analysis, which compared TCR beta chains of equal frequency, found the HLA-associated ones more clonally expanded. Later analysis showed most CMV-associated TCR beta chains appearing HLA-restricted. Researchers reportedly found TCR beta sequences accurately predicted most subjects' HLA-A and HLA-B alleles.

Turning to this clone: Its matching antigen is unknown.

This TCR was recovered from a man aged 18 to 30 in good health and CMV-seronegative. The specimen sequenced was PBMCs.

CDR3 protein: CASSTGQGWYGYTF. CDR3 DNA: TGCGCCAGCAGCACGGGACAGGGGTGGTATGGCTACACCTTC. V gene TRBV5-1 combines with J gene TRBJ1-2; 10 bases agree with TRBD1. The CDR3 sequence is 14 residues long. V trimming: 4 bases; J trimming: 5 bases; junction bases outside the gene matches: 5. From germline, CDR1 is SGHRS and CDR2 YFSETQ.